This T cell receptor beta chain was recorded in a study of T-cell reconstitution after alpha-beta-depleted transplantation in children. This clonotype has ten or more counts. The CDR3 consists of 14 residues. The germline V gene has CDR1 MNHEY and CDR2 SMNVEV (reference sequence). Trimming shortened V by 3 bases and J by 2 bases, and 9 bases separated the two germline ends. During its preparation, the TCRbeta library received unique molecular identifiers. Each CDR3 protein is one row after TCRdb ran MiXCR on the PCR reads. The sample records over 400,000 distinct CDR3 sequences, 9.5% to 15% being singletons.

Sequenced here: PBMCs from the stem cell graft donor, sampled from the stem cell graft. The V and J genes are TRBV27 and TRBJ2-3, with a possible D match to TRBD1 (6 bases). This TCR was recovered from a human donor who donated a stem cell graft to a child with combined immunodeficiency. DNA for the CDR3: TGTGCCAGCAGTTTGGACAGATACACAGATACGCAGTATTTT. It encodes CASSLDRYTDTQYF.